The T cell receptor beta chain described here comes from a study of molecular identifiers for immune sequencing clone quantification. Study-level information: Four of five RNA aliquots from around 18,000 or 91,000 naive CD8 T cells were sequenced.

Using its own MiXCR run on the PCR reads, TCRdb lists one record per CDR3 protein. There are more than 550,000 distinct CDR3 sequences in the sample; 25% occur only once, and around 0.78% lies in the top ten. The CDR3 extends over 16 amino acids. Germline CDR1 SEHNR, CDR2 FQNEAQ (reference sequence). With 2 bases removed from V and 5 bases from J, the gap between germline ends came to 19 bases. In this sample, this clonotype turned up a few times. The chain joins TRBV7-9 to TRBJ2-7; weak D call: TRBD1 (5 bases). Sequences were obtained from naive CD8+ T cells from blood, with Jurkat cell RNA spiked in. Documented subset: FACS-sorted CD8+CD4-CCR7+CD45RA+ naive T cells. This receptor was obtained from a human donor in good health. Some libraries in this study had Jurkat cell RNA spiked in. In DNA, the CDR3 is TGTGCCAGCAGCTTATGGGGAACCAGGGCAAGGGACGAGCAGTACTTC. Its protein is CASSLWGTRARDEQYF.